These T cell receptor beta chains were read from a single sample in a study of T cell repertoires in cytomegalovirus infection. MiXCR, run by TCRdb on the reads, gives a single entry per CDR3 protein. The sample yields about 190,000 distinct CDR3 sequences, 28% seen once. The sequenced sample consisted of PBMCs. These receptors came from a human donor in good health (CMV status not recorded). Some clones in this sample may be carry-over from other donors' samples. CDR3s include the opening cysteine and the closing phenylalanine or tryptophan. The D gene is left open where the match is weak. Size values are once, few and many counts, or a class for expanded clones, and some rows have none.

D	V	J	size	DNA	CDR3
-	TRBV7-9	TRBJ2-1	-	TGTGCCAGCAGCCCCGGACAACTGACCTATGAGCAGTTCTTC	CASSPGQLTYEQFF
-	TRBV6-5	TRBJ1-1	-	TGTGCCAGCAGTACGGGGGACCGAAGAAACACTGAAGCTTTCTTT	CASSTGDRRNTEAFF
TRBD1	TRBV7-2	TRBJ1-2	few	TGTGCCAGCAGCAGGGGACAGGCTAACTATGGCTACACCTTC	CASSRGQANYGYTF
TRBD1	TRBV7-2	TRBJ1-1	many	TGTGCCAGCAGCTTAGAGGGCAGGGGGGGAACTGAAGCTTTCTTT	CASSLEGRGGTEAFF
-	TRBV6-1	TRBJ1-1	few	TGTGCCAGCAGTGAGGACCAGAGGGAAGCTTTCTTT	CASSEDQREAFF
-	TRBV19	TRBJ1-1	-	TGTGCCAGTAGTAAAGGACAGACGGTAAGCACTGAAGCTTTCTTT	CASSKGQTVSTEAFF
-	TRBV9	TRBJ1-1	-	TGTGCCAGCAGCCCCCAAGAATCTTCCTACACTGAAGCTTTCTTT	CASSPQESSYTEAFF
TRBD1	TRBV10-3	TRBJ2-7	-	TGTGCCATCAGTGACCATACCGGGACAGGGGGCGGAGAGCAGTACTTC	CAISDHTGTGGGEQYF
-	TRBV4-1	TRBJ1-6	few	TGCGCCAGCAGCCAAGATAGCGCGGAGCATTCACCCCTCCACTTT	CASSQDSAEHSPLHF
-	TRBV7-2	TRBJ1-1	-	TGTGCCAGCAGCTTAGTGAACGGGGCTGAAGCTTTCTTT	CASSLVNGAEAFF
TRBD1	TRBV29-1	TRBJ1-2	-	TGCAGCGTTGGAACAGGGGGCGACTATGGCTACACCTTC	CSVGTGGDYGYTF
TRBD1	TRBV6-2/TRBV6-3	TRBJ1-2	once	TGTGCCAGCAGTTACCAACGCACCGGGACAGCCTATGGCTACACCTTC	CASSYQRTGTAYGYTF
TRBD2	TRBV7-2	TRBJ2-3	many	TGTGCCAGCAGCTTGGGACTACTCACAGATACGCAGTATTTT	CASSLGLLTDTQYF
TRBD1	TRBV12-3/TRBV12-4	TRBJ1-6	-	TGTGCCAGCAGTCTCCCGGGACAGGCCCTCCACTTT	CASSLPGQALHF
TRBD1	TRBV30	TRBJ1-5	-	TGTGCCTGGAATGATGGTGGGACAGCATTCAATCAGCCCCAGCATTTT	CAWNDGGTAFNQPQHF
-	TRBV7-3	TRBJ2-1	few	TGTGCCAGCAGCCCACCTGGCAGTAGCCCACACAACCACAATGAGCAGTTCTTC	CASSPPGSSPHNHNEQFF
-	TRBV10-2	TRBJ1-1	many	TGCGCCAGCAGTGACTGGGGGGGTGAAGCTGAAGCTTTCTTT	CASSDWGGEAEAFF
-	TRBV6-5	TRBJ2-3	few	TGTGCCAGCAGTTACTCACCTGAAATAGGGGATACGCAGTATTTT	CASSYSPEIGDTQYF
TRBD2	TRBV11-2	TRBJ2-5	many	TGTGCCAGCAGCCTGGGACTAGCGGGGGTTAAACAAGAGACCCAGTACTTC	CASSLGLAGVKQETQYF
TRBD1	TRBV6-1	TRBJ2-4	few	TGTGCCAGCAGCGGGGGGACAGGGTTTGGCATTCAGTACTTC	CASSGGTGFGIQYF
TRBD1	TRBV13	TRBJ2-7	-	TGTGCCAGCAGCTCAATGACAGGGGGTTTATACGAGCAGTACTTC	CASSSMTGGLYEQYF
TRBD1	TRBV18	TRBJ2-1	-	TGTGCCAGCTCACTGGGACAGGGGTTAAATGAGCAGTTCTTC	CASSLGQGLNEQFF
-	TRBV5-1	TRBJ2-7	-	TGCGCCAGCAGCTTGGCCGAACAGGGACCCTCCTACGAGCAGTACTTC	CASSLAEQGPSYEQYF
-	TRBV7-9	TRBJ2-1	many	TGTGCCAGCAGAGGTTCGGATGAGCAGTTCTTC	CASRGSDEQFF
TRBD1	TRBV7-2	TRBJ1-4	-	TGTGCCAGCAGCCTAGATCCGGACAGGGGAAGAGAAAAACTGTTTTTT	CASSLDPDRGREKLFF
-	TRBV7-3	TRBJ1-1	-	TGTGCCAGCAGCTTATCCCCCGGTGGGGCTGAAGCTTTCTTT	CASSLSPGGAEAFF
TRBD1	TRBV7-6	TRBJ1-2	many	TGTGCCAGCAGCCCCCAGACAGGGGCTTTGACCTATGGCTACACCTTC	CASSPQTGALTYGYTF
-	TRBV13	TRBJ1-2	few	TGTGCCAGCAGCTTAATGGGAAACTATGGCTACACCTTC	CASSLMGNYGYTF
-	TRBV19	TRBJ1-2	-	TGTGCCAGTAGGAAGACAGCCGACTATGGCTACACCTTC	CASRKTADYGYTF
-	TRBV12-3/TRBV12-4	TRBJ2-1	few	TGTGCCAGCAGTTTAGTTCTGAACGGGCAGTTCTTC	CASSLVLNGQFF
TRBD1	TRBV7-2	TRBJ2-7	many	TGTGCCAGCAGCTTCGGGACAGGGCTCTACGAGCAGTACTTC	CASSFGTGLYEQYF
TRBD1	TRBV4-2	TRBJ1-5	few	TGTGCCAGCAGCCAACGGACAGGGGAGGGTCAGCCCCAGCATTTT	CASSQRTGEGQPQHF
TRBD2	TRBV4-2	TRBJ2-1	-	TGTGCCAGCAGCCAAGAGGGTCTATCGGGGGGAACCTACAATGAGCAGTTCTTC	CASSQEGLSGGTYNEQFF
TRBD1	TRBV4-1	TRBJ1-5	-	TGCGCCAGCAGCCATAGACAGGGTTACAATCAGCCCCAGCATTTT	CASSHRQGYNQPQHF
-	TRBV15	TRBJ2-5	few	TGTGCCACCAGCAGAGATAAAGGAGGGACCGGGCCCCAAGAGACCCAGTACTTC	CATSRDKGGTGPQETQYF
-	TRBV3-1	TRBJ1-4	-	TGTGCCAGCAGCCAACGCCAGGACGCTGAAAAACTGTTTTTT	CASSQRQDAEKLFF
TRBD1	TRBV7-8	TRBJ2-2	many	TGTGCCAGCAGCACAGCCAGGGACAGGGGACGCGGGGAGCTGTTTTTT	CASSTARDRGRGELFF
TRBD1	TRBV28	TRBJ1-5	-	TGTGCCAGCGGGACAGGGGGCGTTCAGCCCCAGCATTTT	CASGTGGVQPQHF
-	TRBV7-2	TRBJ2-5	many	TGTGCCAGCAGCTTAAAGGTCAGGGAGACCCAGTACTTC	CASSLKVRETQYF
-	TRBV11-2	TRBJ2-1	few	TGTGCCAGCAGCTTGGTACAGGGGGGGAATGAGCAGTTCTTC	CASSLVQGGNEQFF
TRBD1	TRBV7-9	TRBJ2-2	-	TGTGCCAGCAGCTTCCGGACAGGGAACGGGGAGCTGTTTTTT	CASSFRTGNGELFF
TRBD1	TRBV10-3	TRBJ2-5	few	TGTGCCATCAGTGAGTCGTCAGGGGGATCGGAATTGATGAAGACCCAGTACTTC	CAISESSGGSELMKTQYF
TRBD2	TRBV11-2	TRBJ2-5	-	TGTGCCAGCAGCTTAGGAGTCCTAGCGGGGGTCTTCCAAGAGACCCAGTACTTC	CASSLGVLAGVFQETQYF
-	TRBV7-9	TRBJ1-1	-	TGTGCCAGCAGCCCACCCCGGACACCTCTGAACACTGAAGCTTTCTTT	CASSPPRTPLNTEAFF
-	TRBV6-2/TRBV6-3	TRBJ1-2	-	TGTGCCAGCAGCGATTACAGGAGAGGCTACACCTTC	CASSDYRRGYTF
-	TRBV6-2/TRBV6-3	TRBJ1-2	-	TGTGCCAGCACCACGTTAAACTATGGCTACACCTTC	CASTTLNYGYTF
-	TRBV19	TRBJ1-5	-	TGTGCCAGTAGTATACAACAGATTCAGCCCCAGCATTTT	CASSIQQIQPQHF
-	TRBV20-1	TRBJ1-1	few	TGCAGTGCTAGAGATCCCCGATTAAGCAGCACTGAAGCTTTCTTT	CSARDPRLSSTEAFF
-	TRBV11-2	TRBJ1-1	-	TGTGCCAGCAGCTCCGGGACGCTTAGGGACACTGAAGCTTTCTTT	CASSSGTLRDTEAFF
-	TRBV19	TRBJ1-1	-	TGTGCCAGTCAGGAGCTGAACACTGAAGCTTTCTTT	CASQELNTEAFF
TRBD1	TRBV20-1	TRBJ2-3	-	TGCAGTGCTACCCTAACCGGGACAGGGGGCCGGGATACGCAGTATTTT	CSATLTGTGGRDTQYF
-	TRBV2	TRBJ2-2	few	TGTGCCAGCAGGGAGAGGGTCTCCGGGGAGCTGTTTTTT	CASRERVSGELFF
-	TRBV11-2	TRBJ2-3	-	TGTGCCAGCAGCCCCCCGAGGGGGGCCACTTCAGATACGCAGTATTTT	CASSPPRGATSDTQYF
-	TRBV5-4	TRBJ2-1	few	TGTGCCAGCAGTTCCGACAGCTTCACCTACAATGAGCAGTTCTTC	CASSSDSFTYNEQFF
-	TRBV6-5	TRBJ1-3	-	TGTGCCAGCAGTTACGAATGGGGGAACTCTGGAAACACCATATATTTT	CASSYEWGNSGNTIYF